Listed here are 15 T cell receptor beta chains from one sample, sequenced in a study of cytomegalovirus exposure and HLA in healthy donors. Both 60 Vbeta primers and 13 Jbeta primers went into the PCR. Here immunoSEQ multiplex PCR was the method, and the copy in TCRdb shows in-frame clones only, minus some. The data hold about 83,000 clones, with about 77% observed a single time. The sequencing input was PBMCs. The receptors shown here come from a man in his sixties in good health and CMV-seronegative.

CDR3 loop: CASSVRNRFSYEQYF. As DNA, the CDR3 is TGTGCCAGCAGCGTAAGAAACAGGTTCTCCTACGAGCAGTACTTC. The chain has TRBV7-3 and TRBJ2-5; possibly TRBD1 for D (5 bases). Matching the DNA end better, TRBJ2-7 makes the J call doubtful. The germline V gene has CDR1 SGHTA and CDR2 FQGTGA. The CDR3 is 15 residues long.

The chain joins TRBV19 to TRBJ1-1; D is uncertain. Germline CDR1 LNHDA, CDR2 SQIVND (reference sequence). V was pared by 2 bases and J by 5 bases, with 12 bases between. The CDR3 runs 14 residues. CDR3 loop: CASSIKGAGTEAFF. Here the CDR3 DNA reads TGTGCCAGTAGTATAAAGGGCGCGGGGACTGAAGCTTTCTTT.

Ten or more counts support this clone. The junction departs from germline at one end; a sequencing error may be responsible. The chain employs TRBV7-9 and TRBJ1-2; 9 bases agree with TRBD1. Germline V lookup: CDR1 SEHNR, CDR2 FQNEAQ (reference sequence). This CDR3 has 13 residues. The CDR3 DNA is TGTGCCAGCACCTTACAGGGGGCCCATGGCTACACCTTC. This codes for CASTLQGAHGYTF.

This rearrangement joins TRBV7-9 to TRBJ2-5; D remains unclear. CDR3 size: 15 residues. V lost 10 bases to trimming and J lost 0 bases, with 18 bases between them. Germline V lookup: CDR1 SEHNR, CDR2 FQNEAQ (reference sequence). CDR3 protein: CATRPADIYQETQYF. The CDR3 nucleotides read TGTGCCACCCGCCCCGCGGATATCTACCAAGAGACCCAGTACTTC. The full variable domain, with the rest looked up from reference TRBV7-9 and TRBJ2-5, is DTGVSQNPRHKITKRGQNVTFRCDPISEHNRLYWYRQTLGQGPEFLTYFQNEAQLEKSRLLSDRFSAERPKGSFSTLEIQRTEQGDSAMYLCATRPADIYQETQYFGPGTRLLVL.

The CDR3 loop reads CAWGGTGRHQPQHF. CDR3 DNA: TGTGCCTGGGGGGGGACAGGGCGTCATCAGCCCCAGCATTTT. V usage is TRBV30 and J usage is TRBJ1-5; 9 nucleotides align to TRBD1. Germline trimming cut 5 bases from V and 5 bases from J; bases unmatched to any gene: 7. CDR1 is GTSNPN, CDR2 SVGIG, per germline (reference sequence). The CDR3 is 14 amino acids.

The chain is built from TRBV6-1 and TRBJ2-7, with D possibly matching TRBD2 (5 bases). From germline, CDR1 is MNHNS and CDR2 SASEGT. V was trimmed by 6 bases and J by 4 bases, leaving 16 bases between them. There are 14 residues in the CDR3. CDR3 sequence reads: CASRFRDERYEQYF. The DNA of the CDR3 is TGTGCCAGCAGATTCCGGGATGAGAGGTACGAGCAGTACTTC.

The J gene is TRBJ2-2, the V gene TRBV5-1; 9 nucleotides match TRBD1. The V gene end was trimmed by 1 base and the J gene end by 4 bases; junction bases not matched to a gene: 5. The CDR3 totals 16 residues. CDR1 is SGHRS and CDR2 is YFSETQ in the germline V gene. The CDR3 DNA sequence: TGCGCCAGCAGCTTGCAACAGGGGGCAAGCACCGGGGAGCTGTTTTTT. This gives the protein CASSLQQGASTGELFF.

The chain is built from TRBV30 and TRBJ1-6; TRBD1 agrees at 8 bases. The germline CDR1 and CDR2 sequences are GTSNPN and SVGIG (reference sequence). V shed 8 bases and J 3 bases; nucleotides not matched to a gene: 6. This CDR3 is 14 amino acids long. Written as DNA, the CDR3 is TGTGCCGGAAAGACAGGGGACTATAATTCACCCCTCCACTTT. It yields the protein CAGKTGDYNSPLHF.

This chain joins TRBV7-3 and TRBJ1-1; D gene ambiguous. V lost 6 bases and J 0 bases, leaving 8 bases between the germline ends. CDR1 is SGHTA and CDR2 is FQGTGA in the germline V gene. The CDR3 covers 13 residues. The CDR3 nucleotides read TGTGCCAGCAGTACCGGGTTGAACACTGAAGCTTTCTTT. Translation gives CASSTGLNTEAFF.

The CDR3 DNA sequence: TGTGCCAGTTCCCTAGGGGGCGGGAACACTGAAGCTTTCTTT. Its protein product is CASSLGGGNTEAFF. The rearrangement uses TRBV28 and TRBJ1-1, with 7 bases identical to TRBD1. Germline CDR1 reads MDHEN; CDR2 reads SYDVKM. CDR3 length: 14 amino acids. Germline trimming cut 9 bases from V and 1 base from J; bases unmatched to any gene: 8.

This chain joins TRBV6-1 and TRBJ2-7; 14 positions match TRBD2. V lost 1 base, J lost 6 bases, and 2 bases stayed unmatched. The CDR3 extends over 15 amino acids. CDR1 is MNHNS, CDR2 SASEGT, per germline. The CDR3 here is CASSEGTSGRTEQYF. The CDR3 DNA sequence: TGTGCCAGCAGTGAAGGGACTAGCGGGAGGACCGAGCAGTACTTC.

The rearrangement joins TRBV19 to TRBJ2-6, with 11 bases matching TRBD1. CDR1 is LNHDA, CDR2 SQIVND, per germline (reference sequence). V shed 5 bases, J shed 4 bases, and the junction held 7 bases outside the gene matches. This CDR3 has 17 residues. The chain's CDR3 is CASSAGTGGSGANVLTF. In DNA form, the CDR3 reads TGTGCCAGTAGTGCCGGGACAGGGGGATCGGGGGCCAACGTCCTGACTTTC.

J is TRBJ1-2 and V is TRBV7-8; tentative D call: TRBD1 (5 bases). The CDR3 spans 12 residues. Deletions cut 0 bases from V and 7 bases from J, with 6 bases between. Germline lookup yields CDR1 SGHVS and CDR2 FQNEAQ. Written as DNA, the CDR3 is TGTGCCAGCAGCTTAGCGCAGGGTGGCTACACCTTC. As protein: CASSLAQGGYTF.

The rearrangement joins TRBV11-3 to TRBJ2-3; unclear D gene. The CDR3 length is 15 residues. Deletions cut 5 bases from V and 2 bases from J, with 14 bases between. The germline V gene has CDR1 SGHNT and CDR2 YENEEA. The CDR3 nucleotides read TGTGCCAGCAGCCAAACCCAGACTCTCACAGATACGCAGTATTTT. Amino acid sequence: CASSQTQTLTDTQYF.

The chain couples TRBV6-6 to TRBJ1-1; TRBD1 is a possible D gene (6 bases). The CDR3 consists of 13 residues. Trimming cost V 6 bases and J 1 base, with 9 bases left between them. The germline CDR1 and CDR2 sequences are MNHNY and SVGAGI (reference sequence). The CDR3 here is CASSLDRNTEAFF. The CDR3 DNA is TGTGCCAGCAGCTTGGACAGGAACACTGAAGCTTTCTTT.